These T cell receptor beta chains were read from a single sample in a study of regulatory T cells in long-lasting Graves disease. TCRdb used MiXCR to reprocess the multiplex PCR reads, holding one entry per CDR3 protein. The repertoire holds about 350,000 distinct CDR3 sequences, with 15% to 20% as singletons. The sample was also linked to a second study, of T cells in Graves' hyperthyroidism and ophthalmopathy.

The sequencing here drew on peripheral blood mononuclear cells (PBMCs), taken at new diagnosis, from a patient treated with antithyroid drugs. Source of these receptors: a woman aged 18-30 years with Graves disease. The CDR3 runs from the conserved cysteine through the conserved F or W. Each record gives: J gene, clone size, D gene, V gene, CDR3 DNA, CDR3 protein. D genes are given only for firm matches. Clone size, where shown, is once, few, many, or a class for clones that have expanded.

>TRBJ2-1|-|-|TRBV7-9
TGTGCCAGCAGCTCCCAAGGAGCGTGGCAGTTCTTC
CASSSQGAWQFF
>TRBJ2-2|few|-|TRBV9
TGTGCCAGCAGCGTAGAGGGGATTGGGCAACTGAACACCGGGGAGCTGTTTTTT
CASSVEGIGQLNTGELFF
>TRBJ2-7|many|-|TRBV10-3
TGTGCCATCAGCATAGCGGAAAGCTCCTACGAGCAGTACTTC
CAISIAESSYEQYF
>TRBJ1-5|few|-|TRBV7-9
TGTGCCAGCGTAGGGCCTTCGGGCAATCAGCCCCAGCATTTT
CASVGPSGNQPQHF
>TRBJ2-1|-|TRBD2|TRBV9
TGTGCCAGCAGCCCATCTAGCGGGAGTTCCTGGAATGAGCAGTTCTTC
CASSPSSGSSWNEQFF
>TRBJ2-1|many|-|TRBV2
TGTGCCAGCGGGCGGGACTTATACAATGAGCAGTTCTTC
CASGRDLYNEQFF
>TRBJ2-3|many|-|TRBV6-4
TGTGCCAGCAGTGGCAGGGAAACAGATACGCAGTATTTT
CASSGRETDTQYF
>TRBJ1-1|many|-|TRBV11-2
TGTGCCAGCAGACGCCCGGGACGAGTGAACACTGAAGCTTTCTTT
CASRRPGRVNTEAFF
>TRBJ2-1|-|TRBD2|TRBV4-2
TGTGCCAGCAGCCAATTACGGACTAGCGGGCATGAGCAGTTCTTC
CASSQLRTSGHEQFF
>TRBJ2-1|many|-|TRBV20-1
TGCAGTGCTCCGGGCCCTATTGGGTACAATGAGCAGTTCTTC
CSAPGPIGYNEQFF
>TRBJ2-5|many|TRBD2|TRBV18
TGTGCCAGCTCACCAGCGGGGGGGCGAGAGACCCAGTACTTC
CASSPAGGRETQYF
>TRBJ2-3|-|-|TRBV6-1
TGTGCCAGCAGTAAATCCCCAGGGGCGGATACGCAGTATTTT
CASSKSPGADTQYF
>TRBJ1-2|-|TRBD1|TRBV6-1
TGTGCCAGCAGTGAACCCCCCGACAGGGTACGAGCTAACTATGGCTACACCTTC
CASSEPPDRVRANYGYTF
>TRBJ2-3|many|TRBD1|TRBV12-5
TGTGCTAGTGGTCCCGGGACAGGGGGCACAGATACGCAGTATTTT
CASGPGTGGTDTQYF
>TRBJ1-5|many|-|TRBV18
TGTGCCAGCTCACCAGGCCGGGTTAATCAGCCCCAGCATTTT
CASSPGRVNQPQHF
>TRBJ1-1|many|-|TRBV28
TGTGCCAGCAGTAACGTTCTGAACACTGAAGCTTTCTTT
CASSNVLNTEAFF
>TRBJ2-3|many|-|TRBV20-1
TGCAGTGCTCGGGACTCCTCGAACACAGATACGCAGTATTTT
CSARDSSNTDTQYF
>TRBJ2-7|few|-|TRBV20-1
TGCAGTGCTAGGACAGTAGGACCGGCAACCTACGAGCAGTACTTC
CSARTVGPATYEQYF
>TRBJ2-1|many|-|TRBV6-2/TRBV6-3
TGTGCCAGCAGTTACTCGTCCAGCAGGAACAATGAGCAGTTCTTC
CASSYSSSRNNEQFF
>TRBJ2-3|many|TRBD2|TRBV4-1
TGCGCCAGCAGCCAAGAGGGACTAGCGGGAGGTGGGACGCAGTATTTT
CASSQEGLAGGGTQYF
>TRBJ1-5|many|-|TRBV2
TGTGCCAGCAAGGGGGGGTTCAGCACAGGGCCCCAGCATTTT
CASKGGFSTGPQHF
>TRBJ2-1|many|-|TRBV6-1
TGTGCCAGCAGGAAGAGGAATGAGCAGTTCTTC
CASRKRNEQFF
>TRBJ2-7|many|-|TRBV3-1
TGTGCCAGCAGCCAAAGTGAACCTGGCGAGCAGTACTTC
CASSQSEPGEQYF
>TRBJ1-2|many|-|TRBV14
TGTGCCAGCAGCCAAGCGCCATCCACGGGGCTGGTTAATGGCTACACCTTC
CASSQAPSTGLVNGYTF
>TRBJ1-1|-|-|TRBV16
TGTGCCAGCAGCCAATCTGCTACTAAAGCTTTCTTT
CASSQSATKAFF
>TRBJ2-3|many|-|TRBV28
TGTGCCAGCAGTCGGCGACTGCACACAGATACGCAGTATTTT
CASSRRLHTDTQYF
>TRBJ2-3|many|-|TRBV11-3
TGTGCCAGCAGCTTAAGGTGGGGCGGGACAGAGTCCACAGATACGCAGTATTTT
CASSLRWGGTESTDTQYF
>TRBJ2-7|many|-|TRBV4-1
TGCGCCAGCAGCCAAGGCAGGGTAAGGAACGAGCAGTACTTC
CASSQGRVRNEQYF
>TRBJ2-7|-|TRBD2|TRBV12-3/TRBV12-4
TGTGCCAGCAGTTTGGTAGGGACGGGAGGGCCGGAAGAGCAGTACTTC
CASSLVGTGGPEEQYF
>TRBJ2-7|-|-|TRBV19
TGTGCCAGTACCGGCCCCGGCAGTACCTACGAGCAGTACTTC
CASTGPGSTYEQYF
>TRBJ2-1|-|-|TRBV5-6
TGTGCCAGCAGCCCCGTTAGGGGTCAGAATGAGCAGTTCTTC
CASSPVRGQNEQFF
>TRBJ1-4|many|-|TRBV5-1
TGCGCCAGCAGGGAACAGGTTATCGATGAAAAACTGTTTTTT
CASREQVIDEKLFF